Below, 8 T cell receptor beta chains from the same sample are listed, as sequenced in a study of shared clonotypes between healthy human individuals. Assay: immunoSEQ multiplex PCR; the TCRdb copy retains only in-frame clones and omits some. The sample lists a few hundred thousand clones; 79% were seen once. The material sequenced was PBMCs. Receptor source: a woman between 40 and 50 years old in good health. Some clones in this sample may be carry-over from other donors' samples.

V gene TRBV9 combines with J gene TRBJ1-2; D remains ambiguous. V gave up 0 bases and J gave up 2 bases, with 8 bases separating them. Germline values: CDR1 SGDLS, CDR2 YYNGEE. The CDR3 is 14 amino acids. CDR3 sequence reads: CASSVVGPNYGYTF. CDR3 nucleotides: TGTGCCAGCAGCGTAGTCGGTCCAAACTATGGCTACACCTTC.

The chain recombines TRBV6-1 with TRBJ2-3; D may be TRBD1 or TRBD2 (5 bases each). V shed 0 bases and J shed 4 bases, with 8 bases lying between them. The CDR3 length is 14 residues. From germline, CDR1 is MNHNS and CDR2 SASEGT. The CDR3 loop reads CASSEARGADTQYF. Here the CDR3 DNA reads TGTGCCAGCAGTGAAGCGAGGGGAGCAGATACGCAGTATTTT.

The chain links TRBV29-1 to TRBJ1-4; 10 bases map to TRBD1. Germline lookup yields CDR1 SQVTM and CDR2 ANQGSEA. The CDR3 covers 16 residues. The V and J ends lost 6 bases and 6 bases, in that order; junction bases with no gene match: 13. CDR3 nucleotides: TGCAGCGTAGACCGGGACAGGGGATTTAAGGATGAAAAACTGTTTTTT. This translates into CSVDRDRGFKDEKLFF.

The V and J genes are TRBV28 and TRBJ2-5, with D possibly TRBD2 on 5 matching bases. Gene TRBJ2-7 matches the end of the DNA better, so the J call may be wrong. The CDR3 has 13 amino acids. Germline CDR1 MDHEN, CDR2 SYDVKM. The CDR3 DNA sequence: TGTGCCAGCAGTAGGACTTTCTCCTACGAGCAGTACTTC. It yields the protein CASSRTFSYEQYF.

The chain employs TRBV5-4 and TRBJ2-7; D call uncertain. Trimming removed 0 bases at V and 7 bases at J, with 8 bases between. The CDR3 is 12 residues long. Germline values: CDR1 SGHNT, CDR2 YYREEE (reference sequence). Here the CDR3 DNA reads TGTGCCAGCAGCTTGGATTCGCGGGAGCAGTACTTC. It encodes CASSLDSREQYF.

CDR3 sequence: CATSRDAHPASYEQYF. The CDR3 DNA sequence: TGTGCCACCAGCAGAGATGCCCACCCAGCTTCCTACGAGCAGTACTTC. This chain connects TRBV15 to TRBJ2-7; no definite D call. CDR1 is LNHNV and CDR2 is YYDKDF in the germline V gene (reference sequence). The V gene lost 0 bases and the J gene lost 1 base, with 13 bases spanning the gap. The CDR3 has 16 amino acids.

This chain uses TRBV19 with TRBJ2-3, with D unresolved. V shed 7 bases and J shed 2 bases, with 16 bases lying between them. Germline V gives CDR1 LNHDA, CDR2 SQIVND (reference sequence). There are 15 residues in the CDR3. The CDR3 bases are TGTGCCAGTACAGAGAACCTCCTTACCACAGATACGCAGTATTTT. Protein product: CASTENLLTTDTQYF.

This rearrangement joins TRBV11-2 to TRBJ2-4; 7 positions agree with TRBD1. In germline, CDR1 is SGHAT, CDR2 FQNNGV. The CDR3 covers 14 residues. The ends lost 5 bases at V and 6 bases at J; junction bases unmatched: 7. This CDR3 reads CASSPVTGRNIQYF. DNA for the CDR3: TGTGCCAGCAGCCCAGTGACAGGGAGAAACATTCAGTACTTC.